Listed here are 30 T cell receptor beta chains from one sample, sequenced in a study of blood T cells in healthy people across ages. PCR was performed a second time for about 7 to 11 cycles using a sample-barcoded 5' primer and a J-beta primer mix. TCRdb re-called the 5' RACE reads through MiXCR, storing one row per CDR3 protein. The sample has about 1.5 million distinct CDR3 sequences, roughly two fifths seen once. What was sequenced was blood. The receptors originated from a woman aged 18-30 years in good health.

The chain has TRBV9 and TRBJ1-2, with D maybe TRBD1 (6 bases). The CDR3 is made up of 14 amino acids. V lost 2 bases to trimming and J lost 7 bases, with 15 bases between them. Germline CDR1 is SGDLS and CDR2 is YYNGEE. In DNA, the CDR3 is TGTGCCAGCAGCGTGGGGACAAAGGCAATTGGCTACACCTTC. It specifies CASSVGTKAIGYTF.

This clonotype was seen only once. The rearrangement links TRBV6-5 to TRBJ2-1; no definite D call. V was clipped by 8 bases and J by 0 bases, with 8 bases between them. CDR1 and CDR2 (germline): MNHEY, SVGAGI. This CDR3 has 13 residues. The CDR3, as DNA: TGTGCCAGCGGGTCGAGCTCCTACAATGAGCAGTTCTTC. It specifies CASGSSSYNEQFF.

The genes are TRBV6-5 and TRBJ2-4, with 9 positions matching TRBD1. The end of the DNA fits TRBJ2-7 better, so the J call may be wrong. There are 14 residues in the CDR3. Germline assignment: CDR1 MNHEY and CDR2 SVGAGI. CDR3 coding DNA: TGTGCCAGCAGTTATGTCGGACAGGGGTACGAGCAGTACTTC. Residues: CASSYVGQGYEQYF.

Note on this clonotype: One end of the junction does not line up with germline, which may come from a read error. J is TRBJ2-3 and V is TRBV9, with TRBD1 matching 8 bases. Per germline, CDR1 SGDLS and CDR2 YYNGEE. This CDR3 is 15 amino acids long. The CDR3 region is CASSVGSGGSDTRYF. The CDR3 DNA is TGTGCCAGCAGCGTAGGGTCAGGGGGCTCCGATACGCGGTATTTT.

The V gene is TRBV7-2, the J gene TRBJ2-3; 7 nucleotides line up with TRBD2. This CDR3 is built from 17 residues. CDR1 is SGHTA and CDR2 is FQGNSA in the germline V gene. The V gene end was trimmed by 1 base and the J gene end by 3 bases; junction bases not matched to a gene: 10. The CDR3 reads CASSLDVAGVVTDTQYF. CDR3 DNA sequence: TGTGCCAGCAGCTTAGATGTTGCGGGAGTCGTTACAGATACGCAGTATTTT.

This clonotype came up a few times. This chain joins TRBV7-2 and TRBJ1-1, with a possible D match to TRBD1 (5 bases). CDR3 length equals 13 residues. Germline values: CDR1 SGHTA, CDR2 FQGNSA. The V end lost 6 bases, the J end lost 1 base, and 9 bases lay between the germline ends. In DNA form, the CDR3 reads TGTGCCAGCAGGCCCGGGGCGAACACTGAAGCTTTCTTT. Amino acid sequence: CASRPGANTEAFF.

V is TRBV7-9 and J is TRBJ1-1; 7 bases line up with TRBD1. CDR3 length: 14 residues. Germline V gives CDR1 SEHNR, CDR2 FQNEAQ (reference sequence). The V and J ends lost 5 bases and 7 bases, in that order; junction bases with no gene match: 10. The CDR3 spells CASSRLTGTREAFF. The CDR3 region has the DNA TGTGCCAGCAGCCGTTTGACAGGGACACGTGAAGCTTTCTTT.

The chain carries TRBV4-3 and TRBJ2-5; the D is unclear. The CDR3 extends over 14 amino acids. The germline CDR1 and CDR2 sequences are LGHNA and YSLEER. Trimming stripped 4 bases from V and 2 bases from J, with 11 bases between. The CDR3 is CASSRVEGQETQYF. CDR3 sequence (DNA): TGCGCCAGCAGCCGAGTTGAAGGACAAGAGACCCAGTACTTC.

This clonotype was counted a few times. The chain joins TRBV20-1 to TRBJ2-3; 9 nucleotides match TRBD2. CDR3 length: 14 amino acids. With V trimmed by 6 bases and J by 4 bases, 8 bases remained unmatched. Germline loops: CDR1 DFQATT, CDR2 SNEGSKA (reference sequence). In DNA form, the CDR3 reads TGCAGTGCCAACCTGGGCGGGGGGGCAGATACGCAGTATTTT. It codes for CSANLGGGADTQYF.

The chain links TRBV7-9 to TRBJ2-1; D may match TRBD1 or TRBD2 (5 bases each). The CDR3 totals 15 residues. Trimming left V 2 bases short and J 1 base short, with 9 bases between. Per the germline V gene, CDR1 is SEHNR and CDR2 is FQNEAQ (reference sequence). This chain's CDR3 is CASSLPGASYNEQFF. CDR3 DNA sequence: TGTGCCAGCAGCTTACCCGGGGCTTCCTACAATGAGCAGTTCTTC.

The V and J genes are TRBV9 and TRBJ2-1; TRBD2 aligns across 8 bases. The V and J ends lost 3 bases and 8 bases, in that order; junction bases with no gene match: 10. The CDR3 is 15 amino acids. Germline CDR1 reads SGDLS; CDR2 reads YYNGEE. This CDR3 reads CASSGLRGRRDEQFF. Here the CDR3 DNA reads TGTGCCAGCAGCGGTCTTCGCGGGAGGCGTGATGAGCAGTTCTTC.

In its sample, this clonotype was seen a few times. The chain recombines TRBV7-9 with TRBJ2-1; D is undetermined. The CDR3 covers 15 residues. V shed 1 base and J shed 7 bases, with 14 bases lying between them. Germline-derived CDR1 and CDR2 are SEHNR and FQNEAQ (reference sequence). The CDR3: CASSLVGWGSNEQFF. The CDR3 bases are TGTGCCAGCAGCTTAGTGGGTTGGGGTAGTAATGAGCAGTTCTTC. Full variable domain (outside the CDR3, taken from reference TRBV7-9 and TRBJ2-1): DTGVSQNPRHKITKRGQNVTFRCDPISEHNRLYWYRQTLGQGPEFLTYFQNEAQLEKSRLLSDRFSAERPKGSFSTLEIQRTEQGDSAMYLCASSLVGWGSNEQFFGPGTRLTVL.

CDR3 coding DNA: TGTGCCAGCAGTTTATGGTCTGACTCATCCTACGAGCAGTACTTC. This encodes CASSLWSDSSYEQYF. This chain links TRBV28 with TRBJ2-7, with D hard to call. The germline V gene encodes CDR1 MDHEN and CDR2 SYDVKM. Between the trimmed V and J ends, which lost 0 bases and 1 base, there was a span of 10 bases. This CDR3 has 15 amino acids.

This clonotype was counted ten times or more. The CDR3 DNA follows: TGCAGTGCTAGAGATTACAAGGGACAGGGGTACTACGAGCAGTACTTC. It is translated as CSARDYKGQGYYEQYF. The rearrangement uses TRBV20-1 and TRBJ2-7, with 10 bases matching TRBD1. V lost 0 bases to trimming and J lost 3 bases; unmatched junction nucleotides: 8. CDR1 and CDR2 from the germline V gene are DFQATT and SNEGSKA (reference sequence). There are 16 residues in the CDR3.

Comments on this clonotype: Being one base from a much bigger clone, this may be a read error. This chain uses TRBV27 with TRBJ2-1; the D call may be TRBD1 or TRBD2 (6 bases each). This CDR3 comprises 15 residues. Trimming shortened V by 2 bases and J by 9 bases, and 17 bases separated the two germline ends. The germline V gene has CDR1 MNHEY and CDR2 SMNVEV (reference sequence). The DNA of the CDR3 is TGTGCCAGCAGTTTAGCCTTAGGGGGGCACATTGAGCAGTTCTTC. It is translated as CASSLALGGHIEQFF.

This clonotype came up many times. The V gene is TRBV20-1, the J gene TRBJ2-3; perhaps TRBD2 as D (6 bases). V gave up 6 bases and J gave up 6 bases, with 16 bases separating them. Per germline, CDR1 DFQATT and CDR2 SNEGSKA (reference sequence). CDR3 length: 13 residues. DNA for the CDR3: TGCAGTGCCCGGAGCCAGGCGGGGGATACGCAGTATTTT. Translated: CSARSQAGDTQYF.

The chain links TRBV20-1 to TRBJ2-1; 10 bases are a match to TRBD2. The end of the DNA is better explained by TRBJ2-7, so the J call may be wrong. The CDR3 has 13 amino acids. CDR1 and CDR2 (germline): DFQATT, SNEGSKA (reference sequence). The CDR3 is CSEREGSYNEQYF. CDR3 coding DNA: TGCAGTGAGCGGGAGGGCTCCTACAATGAGCAGTACTTC.

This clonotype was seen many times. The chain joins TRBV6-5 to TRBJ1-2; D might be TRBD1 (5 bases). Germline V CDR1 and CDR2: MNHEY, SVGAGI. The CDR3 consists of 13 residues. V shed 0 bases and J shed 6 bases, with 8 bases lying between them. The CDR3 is CASSYSGGDGYTF. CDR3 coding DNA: TGTGCCAGCAGTTACTCTGGGGGAGATGGCTACACCTTC.

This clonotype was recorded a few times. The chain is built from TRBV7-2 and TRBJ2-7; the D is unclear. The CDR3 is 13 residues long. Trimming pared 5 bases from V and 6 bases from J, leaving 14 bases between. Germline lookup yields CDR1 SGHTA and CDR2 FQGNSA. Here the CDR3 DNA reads TGTGCCAGCAGCCTGGGCCCTCTCGGCGAGCAGTACTTC. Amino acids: CASSLGPLGEQYF.

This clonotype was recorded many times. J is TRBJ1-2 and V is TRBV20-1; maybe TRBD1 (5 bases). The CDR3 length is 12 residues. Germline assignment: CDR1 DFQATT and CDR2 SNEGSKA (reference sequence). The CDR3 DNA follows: TGCAGCGCCGCCCAGGGTAACTATGGCTACACCTTC. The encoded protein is CSAAQGNYGYTF.

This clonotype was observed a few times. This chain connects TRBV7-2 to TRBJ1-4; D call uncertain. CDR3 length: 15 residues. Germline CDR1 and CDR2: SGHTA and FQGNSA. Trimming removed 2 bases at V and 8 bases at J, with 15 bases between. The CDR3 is CASSLREFQGEKLFF. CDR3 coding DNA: TGTGCCAGCAGCTTAAGGGAGTTTCAAGGGGAAAAACTGTTTTTT.

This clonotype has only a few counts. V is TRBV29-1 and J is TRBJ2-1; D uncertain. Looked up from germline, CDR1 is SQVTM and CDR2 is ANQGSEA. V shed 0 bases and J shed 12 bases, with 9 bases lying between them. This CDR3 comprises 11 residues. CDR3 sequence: CSVEDGLGQFF. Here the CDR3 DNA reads TGCAGCGTTGAAGATGGTCTTGGGCAGTTCTTC.

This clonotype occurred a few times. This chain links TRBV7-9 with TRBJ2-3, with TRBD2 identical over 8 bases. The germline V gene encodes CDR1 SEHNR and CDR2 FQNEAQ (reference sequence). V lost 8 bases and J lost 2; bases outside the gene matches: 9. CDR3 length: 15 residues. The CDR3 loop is CASRRAGDYTDTQYF. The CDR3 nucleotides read TGTGCCAGCCGGAGAGCGGGAGATTACACAGATACGCAGTATTTT.

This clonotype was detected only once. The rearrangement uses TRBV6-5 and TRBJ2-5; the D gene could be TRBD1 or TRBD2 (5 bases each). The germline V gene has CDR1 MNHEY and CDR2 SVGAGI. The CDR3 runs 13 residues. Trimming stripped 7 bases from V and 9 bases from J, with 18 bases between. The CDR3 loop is CASIGTVGEAQYF. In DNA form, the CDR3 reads TGTGCCAGCATCGGGACCGTTGGTGAGGCCCAGTACTTC.

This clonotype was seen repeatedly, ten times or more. CDR3 bases: TGTGCCAGCAGCCCCCCTCCGCGGGGTTACGGCTACACCTTC. Translated, it gives CASSPPPRGYGYTF. The genes are TRBV7-9 and TRBJ1-2; D is undetermined. This CDR3 contains 14 residues. Germline lookup yields CDR1 SEHNR and CDR2 FQNEAQ (reference sequence). Trimming removed 5 bases from V and 8 bases from J, with 18 bases in between. The whole variable domain, filled in from reference TRBV7-9 and TRBJ1-2, reads DTGVSQNPRHKITKRGQNVTFRCDPISEHNRLYWYRQTLGQGPEFLTYFQNEAQLEKSRLLSDRFSAERPKGSFSTLEIQRTEQGDSAMYLCASSPPPRGYGYTFGSGTRLTVV.

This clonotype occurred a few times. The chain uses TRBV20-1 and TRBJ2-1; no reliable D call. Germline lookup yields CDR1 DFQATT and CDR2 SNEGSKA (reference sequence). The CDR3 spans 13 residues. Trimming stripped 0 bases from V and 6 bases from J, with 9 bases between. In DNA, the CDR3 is TGCAGTGCTAGAGAGGTGCAGATCAATGAGCAGTTCTTC. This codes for CSAREVQINEQFF.

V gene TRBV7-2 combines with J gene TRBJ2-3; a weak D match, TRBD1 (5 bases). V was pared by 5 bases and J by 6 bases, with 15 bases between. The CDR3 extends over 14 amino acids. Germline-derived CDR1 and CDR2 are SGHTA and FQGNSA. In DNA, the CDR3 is TGTGCCAGCAGCCCAGGGCTTGGTCGGGATACGCAGTATTTT. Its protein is CASSPGLGRDTQYF.

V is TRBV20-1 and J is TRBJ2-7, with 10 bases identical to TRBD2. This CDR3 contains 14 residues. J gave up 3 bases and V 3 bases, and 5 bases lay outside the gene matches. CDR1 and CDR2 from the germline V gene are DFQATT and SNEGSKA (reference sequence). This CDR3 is CSASTRLAGYEQYF. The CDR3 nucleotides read TGCAGTGCTAGTACGAGACTAGCGGGCTACGAGCAGTACTTC.

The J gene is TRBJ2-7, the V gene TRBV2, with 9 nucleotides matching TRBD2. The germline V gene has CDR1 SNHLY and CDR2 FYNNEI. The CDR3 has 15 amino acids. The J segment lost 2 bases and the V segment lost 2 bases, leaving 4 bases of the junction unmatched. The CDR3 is CASSELAGITYEQYF. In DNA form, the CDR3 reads TGTGCCAGCAGTGAACTAGCGGGAATAACCTACGAGCAGTACTTC.

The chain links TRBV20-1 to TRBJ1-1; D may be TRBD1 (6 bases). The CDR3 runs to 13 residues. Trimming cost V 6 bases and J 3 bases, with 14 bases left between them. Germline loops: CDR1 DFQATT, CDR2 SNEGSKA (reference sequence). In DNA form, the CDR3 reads TGCAGTGCCCGACAGGTTCGGGACACTGAAGCTTTCTTT. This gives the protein CSARQVRDTEAFF.